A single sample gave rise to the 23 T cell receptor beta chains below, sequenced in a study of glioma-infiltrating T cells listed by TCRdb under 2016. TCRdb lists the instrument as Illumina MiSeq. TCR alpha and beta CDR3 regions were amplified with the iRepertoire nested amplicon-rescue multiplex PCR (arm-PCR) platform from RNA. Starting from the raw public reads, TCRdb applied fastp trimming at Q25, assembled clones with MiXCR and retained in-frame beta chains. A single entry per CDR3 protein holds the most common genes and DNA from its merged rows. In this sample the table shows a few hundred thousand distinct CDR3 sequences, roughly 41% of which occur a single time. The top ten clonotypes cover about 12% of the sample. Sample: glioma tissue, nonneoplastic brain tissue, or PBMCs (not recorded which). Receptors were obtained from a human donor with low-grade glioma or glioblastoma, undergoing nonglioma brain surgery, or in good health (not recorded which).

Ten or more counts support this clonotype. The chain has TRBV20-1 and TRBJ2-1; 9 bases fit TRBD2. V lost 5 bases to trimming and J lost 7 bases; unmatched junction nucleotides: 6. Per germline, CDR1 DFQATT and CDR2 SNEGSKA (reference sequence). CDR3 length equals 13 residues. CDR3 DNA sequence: TGCAGTGCTTGGGGCGGGAGGGGGAATGAGCAGTTCTTC. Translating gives CSAWGGRGNEQFF.

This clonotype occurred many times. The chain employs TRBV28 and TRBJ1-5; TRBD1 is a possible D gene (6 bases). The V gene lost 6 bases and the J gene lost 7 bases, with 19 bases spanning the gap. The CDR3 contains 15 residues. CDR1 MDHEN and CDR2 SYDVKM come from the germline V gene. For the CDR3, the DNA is TGTGCCAGCAGCCCCGGGACAAAGGGTTTCCAGCCCCAGCATTTT. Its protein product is CASSPGTKGFQPQHF.

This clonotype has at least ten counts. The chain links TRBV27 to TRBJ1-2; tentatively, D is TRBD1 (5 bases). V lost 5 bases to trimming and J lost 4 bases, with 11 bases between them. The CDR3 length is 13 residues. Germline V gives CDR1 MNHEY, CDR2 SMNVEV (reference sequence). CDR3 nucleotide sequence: TGTGCCAGCAGTCCAGAGGGGTCCTATGGCTACACCTTC. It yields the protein CASSPEGSYGYTF.

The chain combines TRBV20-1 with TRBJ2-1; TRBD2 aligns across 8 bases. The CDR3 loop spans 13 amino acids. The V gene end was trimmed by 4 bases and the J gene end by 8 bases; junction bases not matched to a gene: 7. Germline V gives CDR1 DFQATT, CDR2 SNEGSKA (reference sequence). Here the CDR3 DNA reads TGCAGTGCTATATTGCTAGCGGGCGATGAGCAGTTCTTC. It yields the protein CSAILLAGDEQFF.

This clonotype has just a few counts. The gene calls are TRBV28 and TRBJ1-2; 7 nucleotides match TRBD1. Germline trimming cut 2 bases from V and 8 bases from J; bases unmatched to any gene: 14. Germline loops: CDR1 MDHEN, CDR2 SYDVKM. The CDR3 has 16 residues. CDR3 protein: CASSLLQGWIGEGYTF. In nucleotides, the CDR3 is TGTGCCAGCAGTTTACTACAGGGGTGGATTGGAGAAGGCTACACCTTC.

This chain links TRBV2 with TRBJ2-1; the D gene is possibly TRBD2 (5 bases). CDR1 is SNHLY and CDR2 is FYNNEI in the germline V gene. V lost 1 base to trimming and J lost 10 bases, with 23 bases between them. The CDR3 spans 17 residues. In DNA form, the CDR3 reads TGTGCCAGCAGTGAAGTAGTTGGAAGCGGTCGGGGAAGCGAGCAGTTCTTC. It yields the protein CASSEVVGSGRGSEQFF.

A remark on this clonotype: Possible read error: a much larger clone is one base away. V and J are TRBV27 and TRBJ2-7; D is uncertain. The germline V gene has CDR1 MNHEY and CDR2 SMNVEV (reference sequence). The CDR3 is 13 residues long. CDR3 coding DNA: TGTGCCACCAGTTTAAGTCCGACCTACGAGCAGTACTTC. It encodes CATSLSPTYEQYF.

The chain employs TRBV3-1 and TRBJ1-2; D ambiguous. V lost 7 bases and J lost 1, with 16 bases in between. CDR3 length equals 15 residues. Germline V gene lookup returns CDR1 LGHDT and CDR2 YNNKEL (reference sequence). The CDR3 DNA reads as TGTGCCAGCACCGGCTCTGGAGTCTTTAACTATGGCTACACCTTC. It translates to CASTGSGVFNYGYTF. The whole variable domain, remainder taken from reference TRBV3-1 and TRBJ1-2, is DTAVSQTPKYLVTQMGNDKSIKCEQNLGHDTMYWYKQDSKKFLKIMFSYNNKELIINETVPNRFSPKSPDKAHLNLHINSLELGDSAVYFCASTGSGVFNYGYTFGSGTRLTVV.

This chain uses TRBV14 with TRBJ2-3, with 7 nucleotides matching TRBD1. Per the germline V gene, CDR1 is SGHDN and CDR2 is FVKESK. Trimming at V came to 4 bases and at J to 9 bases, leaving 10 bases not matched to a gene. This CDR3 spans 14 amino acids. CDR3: CASSPPSGTVTQYF. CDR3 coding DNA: TGTGCCAGCAGCCCCCCCTCCGGGACAGTGACGCAGTATTTT.

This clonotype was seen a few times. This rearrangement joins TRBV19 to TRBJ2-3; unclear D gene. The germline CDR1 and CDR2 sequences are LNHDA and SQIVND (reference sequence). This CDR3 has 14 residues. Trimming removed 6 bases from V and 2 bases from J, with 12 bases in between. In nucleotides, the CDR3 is TGTGCCAGTAGGTCGGCACCTATCACAGATACGCAGTATTTT. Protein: CASRSAPITDTQYF.

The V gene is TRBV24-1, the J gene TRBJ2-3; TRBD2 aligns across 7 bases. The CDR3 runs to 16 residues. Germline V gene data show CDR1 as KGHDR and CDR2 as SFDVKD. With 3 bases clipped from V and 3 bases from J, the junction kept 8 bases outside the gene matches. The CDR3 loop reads CATSDRAGLETDTQYF. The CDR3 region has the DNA TGTGCCACCAGTGATCGAGCGGGATTAGAAACAGATACGCAGTATTTT.

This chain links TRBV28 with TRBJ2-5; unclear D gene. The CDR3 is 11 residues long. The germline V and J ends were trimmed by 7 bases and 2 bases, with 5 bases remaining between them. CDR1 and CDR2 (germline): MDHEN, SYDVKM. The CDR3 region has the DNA TGTGCCAGCAACTTGCAAGAGACCCAGTACTTC. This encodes CASNLQETQYF. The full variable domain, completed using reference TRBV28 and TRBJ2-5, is DVKVTQSSRYLVKRTGEKVFLECVQDMDHENMFWYRQDPGLGLRLIYFSYDVKMKEKGDIPEGYSVSREKKERFSLILESASTNQTSMYLCASNLQETQYFGPGTRLLVL.

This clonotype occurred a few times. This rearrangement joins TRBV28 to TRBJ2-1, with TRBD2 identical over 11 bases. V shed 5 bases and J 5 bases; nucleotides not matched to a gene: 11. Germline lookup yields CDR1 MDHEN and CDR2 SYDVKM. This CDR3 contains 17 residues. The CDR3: CASSPRAYSGRDNEQFF. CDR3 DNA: TGTGCCAGCAGTCCGCGTGCGTATAGCGGGAGGGACAATGAGCAGTTCTTC.

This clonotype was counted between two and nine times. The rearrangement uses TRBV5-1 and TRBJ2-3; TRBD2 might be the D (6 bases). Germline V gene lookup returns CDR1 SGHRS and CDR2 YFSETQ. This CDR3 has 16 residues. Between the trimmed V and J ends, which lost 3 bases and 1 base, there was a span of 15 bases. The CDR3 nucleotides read TGCGCCAGCAGCTCCTCTGCGGGGTATGGCACAGATACGCAGTATTTT. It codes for CASSSSAGYGTDTQYF.

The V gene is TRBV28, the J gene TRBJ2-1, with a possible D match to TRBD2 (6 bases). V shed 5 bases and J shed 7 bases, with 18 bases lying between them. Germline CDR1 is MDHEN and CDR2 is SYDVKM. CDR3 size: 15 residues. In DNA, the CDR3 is TGTGCCAGCAGTGCGCTTCATGGGAGGTTGAATGAGCAGTTCTTC. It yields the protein CASSALHGRLNEQFF.

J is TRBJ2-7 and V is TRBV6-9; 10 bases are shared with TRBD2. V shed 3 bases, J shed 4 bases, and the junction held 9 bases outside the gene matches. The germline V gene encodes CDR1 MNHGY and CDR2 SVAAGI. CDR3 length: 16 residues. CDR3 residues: CASSYGPSGRAYEQYF. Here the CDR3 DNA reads TGTGCCAGCAGTTACGGTCCTAGCGGGAGAGCGTACGAGCAGTACTTC.

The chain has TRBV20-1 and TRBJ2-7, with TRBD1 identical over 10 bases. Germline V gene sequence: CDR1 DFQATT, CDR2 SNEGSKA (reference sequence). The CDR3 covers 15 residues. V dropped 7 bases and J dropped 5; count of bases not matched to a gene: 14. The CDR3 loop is CSDLAPGQGRHEQYF. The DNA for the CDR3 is TGCAGTGATCTGGCCCCGGGACAGGGGAGGCACGAGCAGTACTTC.

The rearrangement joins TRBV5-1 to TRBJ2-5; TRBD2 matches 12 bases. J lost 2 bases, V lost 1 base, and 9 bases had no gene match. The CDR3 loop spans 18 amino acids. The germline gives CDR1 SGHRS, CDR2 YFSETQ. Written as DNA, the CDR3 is TGCGCCAGCAGCTTGAGGCTAGCGGGAGGGCCCTCACAAGAGACCCAGTACTTC. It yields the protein CASSLRLAGGPSQETQYF.

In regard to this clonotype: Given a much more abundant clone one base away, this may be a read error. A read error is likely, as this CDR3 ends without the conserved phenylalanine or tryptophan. The CDR3 coding sequence is TGCGCCAGCAGCCAAGAGCCGAAAGATACGCAGTATTCT. Translated: CASSQEPKDTQYS. J is TRBJ2-3 and V is TRBV4-1; D not certain. Germline V lookup: CDR1 MGHRA, CDR2 YSYEKL. This CDR3 is built from 13 residues. V lost 0 bases and J lost 5, with 6 bases in between.

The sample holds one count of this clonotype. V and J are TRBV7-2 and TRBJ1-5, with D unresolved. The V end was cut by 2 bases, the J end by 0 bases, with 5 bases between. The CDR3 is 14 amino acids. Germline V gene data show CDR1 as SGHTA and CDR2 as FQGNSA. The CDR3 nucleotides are TGTGCCAGCAGCTTAATGTATAGCAATCAGCCCCAGCATTTT. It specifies CASSLMYSNQPQHF.

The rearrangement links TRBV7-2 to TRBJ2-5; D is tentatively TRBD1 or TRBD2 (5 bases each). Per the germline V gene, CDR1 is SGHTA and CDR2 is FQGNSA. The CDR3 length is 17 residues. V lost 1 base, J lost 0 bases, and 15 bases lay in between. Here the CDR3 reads CASSLGFVATDQETQYF. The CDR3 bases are TGTGCCAGCAGCTTAGGATTCGTAGCGACAGACCAAGAGACCCAGTACTTC.

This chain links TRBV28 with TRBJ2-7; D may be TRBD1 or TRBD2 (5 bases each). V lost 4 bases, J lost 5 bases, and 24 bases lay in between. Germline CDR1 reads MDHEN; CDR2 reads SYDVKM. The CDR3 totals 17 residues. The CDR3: CASSSRSGTPHPHEQYF. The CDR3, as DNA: TGTGCCAGCAGTTCACGATCCGGGACCCCACATCCCCACGAGCAGTACTTC.

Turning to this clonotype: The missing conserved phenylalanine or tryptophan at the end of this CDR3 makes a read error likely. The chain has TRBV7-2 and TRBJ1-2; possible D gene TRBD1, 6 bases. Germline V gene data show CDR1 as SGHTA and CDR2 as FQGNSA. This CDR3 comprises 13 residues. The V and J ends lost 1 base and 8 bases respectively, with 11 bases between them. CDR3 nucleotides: TGTGCCAGCAGCTTAGGGGGGACAAAAGGCTACACCCTC. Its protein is CASSLGGTKGYTL.